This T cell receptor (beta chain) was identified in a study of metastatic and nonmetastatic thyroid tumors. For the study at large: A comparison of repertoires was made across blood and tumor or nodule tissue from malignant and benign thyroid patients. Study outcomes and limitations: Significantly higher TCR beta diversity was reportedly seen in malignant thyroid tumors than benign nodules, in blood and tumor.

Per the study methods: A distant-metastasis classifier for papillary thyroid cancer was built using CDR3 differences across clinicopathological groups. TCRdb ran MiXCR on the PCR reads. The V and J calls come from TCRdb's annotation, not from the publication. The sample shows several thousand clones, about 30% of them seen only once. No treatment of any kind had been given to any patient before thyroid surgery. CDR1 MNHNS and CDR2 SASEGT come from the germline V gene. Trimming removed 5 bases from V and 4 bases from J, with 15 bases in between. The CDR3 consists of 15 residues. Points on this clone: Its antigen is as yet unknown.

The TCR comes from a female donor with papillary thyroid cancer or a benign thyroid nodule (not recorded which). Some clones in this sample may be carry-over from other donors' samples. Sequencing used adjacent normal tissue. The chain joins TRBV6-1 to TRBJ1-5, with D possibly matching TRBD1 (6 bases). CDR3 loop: CASSRWTDLNQPQHF. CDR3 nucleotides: TGTGCCAGCAGTCGATGGACAGATTTAAATCAGCCCCAGCATTTT.